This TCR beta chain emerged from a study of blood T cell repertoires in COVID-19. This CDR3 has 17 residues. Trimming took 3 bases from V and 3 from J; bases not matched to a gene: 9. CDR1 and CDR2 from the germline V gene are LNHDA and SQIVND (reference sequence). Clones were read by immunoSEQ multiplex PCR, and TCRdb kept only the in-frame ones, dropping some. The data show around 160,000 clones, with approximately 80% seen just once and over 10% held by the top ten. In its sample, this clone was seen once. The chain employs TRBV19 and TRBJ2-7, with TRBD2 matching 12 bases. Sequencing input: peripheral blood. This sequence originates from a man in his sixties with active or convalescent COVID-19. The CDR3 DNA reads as TGTGCCAGTAGTATGAGGCCTAGCGGGAGGGTTATCTACGAGCAGTACTTC. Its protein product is CASSMRPSGRVIYEQYF.